The entry below describes one TCR beta chain. Its antigen is currently unknown. Germline V CDR1 and CDR2: MNHEY, SVGAGI. Trimming cost V 2 bases and J 1 base, with 5 bases left between them. CDR3 length: 13 amino acids. Investigators performed immunoSEQ version v3.0 at survey level. A target of 40,000-50,000 T-cell genomes per sample was set for sequencing. Sequencing used immunoSEQ multiplex PCR; TCRdb keeps in-frame clones, though not all of them. The table has tens of thousands of clones, approximately 82% seen once; the top ten hold roughly 4.9%. This sample stems from a study of long-term antiretroviral therapy in people with HIV. Study observations and caveats: Regardless of time point, clones expanded before ART dominated the repertoire. The blood, collected between about 2004 and 2017, was possibly taken under older ART regimens.

The sequence was obtained from a man younger than 35 with HIV. Sequenced here: unsorted PBMCs, sampled 0.5 years after starting antiretroviral therapy. V is TRBV6-5 and J is TRBJ1-1; the D is unclear. CDR3 nucleotides: TGTGCCAGCAGTTACGGGAAGAACACTGAAGCTTTCTTT. As protein: CASSYGKNTEAFF.